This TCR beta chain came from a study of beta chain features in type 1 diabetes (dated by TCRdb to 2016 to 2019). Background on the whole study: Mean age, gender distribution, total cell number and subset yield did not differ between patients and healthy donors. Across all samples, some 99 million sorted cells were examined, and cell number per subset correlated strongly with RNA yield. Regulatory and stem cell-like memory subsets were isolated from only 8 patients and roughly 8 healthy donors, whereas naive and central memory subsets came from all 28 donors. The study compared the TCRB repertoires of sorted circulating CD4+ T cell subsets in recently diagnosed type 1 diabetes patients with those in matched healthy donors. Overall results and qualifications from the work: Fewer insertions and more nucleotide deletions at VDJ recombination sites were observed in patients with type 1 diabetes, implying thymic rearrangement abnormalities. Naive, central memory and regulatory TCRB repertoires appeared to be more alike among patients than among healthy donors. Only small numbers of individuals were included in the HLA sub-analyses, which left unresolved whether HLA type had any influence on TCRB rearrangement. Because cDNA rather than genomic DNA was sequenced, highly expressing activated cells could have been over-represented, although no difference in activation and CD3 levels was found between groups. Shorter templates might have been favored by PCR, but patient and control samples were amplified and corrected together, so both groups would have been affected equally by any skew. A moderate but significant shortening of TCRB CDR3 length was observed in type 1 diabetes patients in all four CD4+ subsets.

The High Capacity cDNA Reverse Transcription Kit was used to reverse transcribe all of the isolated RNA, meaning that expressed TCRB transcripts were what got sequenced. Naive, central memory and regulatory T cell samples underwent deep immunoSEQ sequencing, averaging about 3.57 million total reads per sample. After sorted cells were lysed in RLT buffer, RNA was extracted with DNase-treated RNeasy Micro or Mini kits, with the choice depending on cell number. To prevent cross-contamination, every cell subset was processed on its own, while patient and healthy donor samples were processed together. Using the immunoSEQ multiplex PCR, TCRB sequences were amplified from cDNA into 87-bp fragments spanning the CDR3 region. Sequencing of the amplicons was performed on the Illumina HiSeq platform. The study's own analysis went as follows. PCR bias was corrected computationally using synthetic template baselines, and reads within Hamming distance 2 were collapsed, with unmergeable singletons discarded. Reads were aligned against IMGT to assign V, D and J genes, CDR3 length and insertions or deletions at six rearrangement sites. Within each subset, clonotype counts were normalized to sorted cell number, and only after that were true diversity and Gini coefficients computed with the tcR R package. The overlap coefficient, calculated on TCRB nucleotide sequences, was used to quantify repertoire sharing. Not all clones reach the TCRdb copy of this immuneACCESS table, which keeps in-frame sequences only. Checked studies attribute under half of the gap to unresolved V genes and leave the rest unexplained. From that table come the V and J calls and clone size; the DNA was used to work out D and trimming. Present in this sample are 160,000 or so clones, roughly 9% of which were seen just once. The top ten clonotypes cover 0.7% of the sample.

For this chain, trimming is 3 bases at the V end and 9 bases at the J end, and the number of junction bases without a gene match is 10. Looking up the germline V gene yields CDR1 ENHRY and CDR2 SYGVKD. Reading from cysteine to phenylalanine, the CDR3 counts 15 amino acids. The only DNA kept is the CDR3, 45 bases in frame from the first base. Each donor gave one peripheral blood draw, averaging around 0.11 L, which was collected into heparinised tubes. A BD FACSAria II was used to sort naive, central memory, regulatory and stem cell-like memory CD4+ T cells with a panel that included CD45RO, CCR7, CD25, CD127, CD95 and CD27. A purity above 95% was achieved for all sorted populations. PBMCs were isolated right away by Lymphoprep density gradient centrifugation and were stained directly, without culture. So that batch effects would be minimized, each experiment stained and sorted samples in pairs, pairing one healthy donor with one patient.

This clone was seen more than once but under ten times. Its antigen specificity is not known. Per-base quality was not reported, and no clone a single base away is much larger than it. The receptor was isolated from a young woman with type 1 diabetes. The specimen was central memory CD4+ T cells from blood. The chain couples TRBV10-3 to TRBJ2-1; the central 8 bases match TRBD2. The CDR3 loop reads CAISDERESILEQFF. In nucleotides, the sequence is TGTGCCATCAGTGATGAGCGGGAGTCCATCCTTGAGCAGTTCTTC.